This entry features one TCR beta chain sequence. The assay was immunoSEQ multiplex PCR, and TCRdb's table has in-frame clones only and misses some. The sample comprises about 250,000 clones, roughly 84% of which are singletons, and 0.87% rests with the top ten. These data belong to a study of blood T cell repertoires in COVID-19. Seattle enrolled patients during active infection and tracked them longitudinally. Germline lookup yields CDR1 MNHEY and CDR2 SVGAGI. CDR3 size: 14 residues. With 6 bases removed from V and 8 bases from J, the gap between germline ends came to 19 bases. The sequence was obtained from a human donor with COVID-19, enrolled during active disease. The donor label of this sample is uncertain. The chain joins TRBV6-5 to TRBJ1-2, with D possibly TRBD1 on 6 matching bases. The material sequenced was peripheral blood. The CDR3 loop is CASSRGDTSVGYTF. The CDR3 nucleotides read TGTGCCAGCAGCCGAGGGGACACTTCCGTGGGCTACACCTTC.